The entry below gives a single T cell receptor (beta chain) sequence along with its context. As yet, its antigen is unknown. This record belongs to a study of T-cell memory formation after mild COVID-19. One entry per CDR3 protein results from TCRdb running MiXCR on the 5' RACE reads. This table has hundreds of thousands of distinct CDR3 sequences, under 30% appearing once. CDR1 and CDR2 from the germline V gene are ENHRY and SYGVKD. The CDR3 has 15 amino acids. V was cut by 0 bases and J by 7 bases, with 16 bases left in between. General study points: Clones that got smaller from day 15 to 85 had even CD4/CD8, while clones growing later tipped toward CD4+.

The gene calls are TRBV10-3 and TRBJ2-7; either TRBD1 or TRBD2 may supply D (5 bases each). This TCR derives from an adult woman who had mild COVID-19 (a few samples of this study predate the infection). Cell type and time point are not known. The sample comprised PBMCs or a T cell subset sorted from them (not recorded which). The CDR3 loop is CAISESTGTVREQYF. Here the CDR3 DNA reads TGTGCCATCAGTGAGTCGACGGGGACGGTCAGGGAGCAGTACTTC.